Listed here are 22 T cell receptor beta chains from one sample, sequenced in a study of PD-L1 blockade in urothelial cancer. TCRdb keeps only in-frame clones here, not all; method: immunoSEQ multiplex PCR. The sample carries about 95,000 clones, around 90% recorded once. The time point here: pretreatment peripheral blood. The sample consisted of PBMCs, taken around atezolizumab (anti-PD-L1) treatment. The receptors were gathered from a man between 60 and 75 years old with urothelial cancer.

Only a few counts were recorded for this clone. The CDR3 bases are TGTGCCAGCAGATGGAGATCTTCTGGAAACACCATATATTTT. It is translated as CASRWRSSGNTIYF. The V gene is TRBV6-5, the J gene TRBJ1-3; D is unclear. This CDR3 contains 14 residues. CDR1 and CDR2 from the germline V gene are MNHEY and SVGAGI. Trimming stripped 6 bases from V and 1 base from J, with 10 bases between.

The V gene is TRBV4-3, the J gene TRBJ1-1, with TRBD1 as a possible D gene (5 bases). Germline-derived CDR1 and CDR2 are LGHNA and YSLEER. With 0 bases removed from V and 0 bases from J, the gap between germline ends came to 11 bases. The CDR3 covers 16 residues. Here the CDR3 DNA reads TGCGCCAGCAGCCAAGATGGGGCGGGGTTGAACACTGAAGCTTTCTTT. It specifies CASSQDGAGLNTEAFF.

J is TRBJ2-7 and V is TRBV28, with D possibly matching TRBD2 (6 bases). CDR3 length: 14 residues. Germline V gene sequence: CDR1 MDHEN, CDR2 SYDVKM. Trimming took 5 bases from V and 4 from J, leaving 15 bases between them. The CDR3 nucleotides read TGTGCCAGCAGTCTCTCGGGGGTAGGGTACGAGCAGTACTTC. This sequence encodes CASSLSGVGYEQYF. Together with reference TRBV28 and TRBJ2-7, the CDR3 gives the full variable domain: DVKVTQSSRYLVKRTGEKVFLECVQDMDHENMFWYRQDPGLGLRLIYFSYDVKMKEKGDIPEGYSVSREKKERFSLILESASTNQTSMYLCASSLSGVGYEQYFGPGTRLTVT.

V gene TRBV6-1 combines with J gene TRBJ1-5; 9 nucleotides agree with TRBD1. CDR3 size: 14 residues. Per germline, CDR1 MNHNS and CDR2 SASEGT. V dropped 4 bases and J dropped 7; count of bases not matched to a gene: 5. The CDR3, as DNA: TGTGCCAGCAGTGGATGGGGACAGGGCCAGCCCCAGCATTTT. Translation gives CASSGWGQGQPQHF.

In DNA, the CDR3 is TGTGCCAGCAGCTTCCGGACAGGGACCAGGGGGGACCAGTACTTC. It encodes CASSFRTGTRGDQYF. The chain recombines TRBV6-5 with TRBJ2-5; 8 bases are shared with TRBD1. CDR1 MNHEY and CDR2 SVGAGI come from the germline V gene. This CDR3 contains 15 residues. V dropped 6 bases and J dropped 10; count of bases not matched to a gene: 16.

The chain recombines TRBV7-2 with TRBJ1-2; 7 nucleotides agree with TRBD1. Trimming removed 5 bases from V and 2 bases from J; junction bases left unmatched: 5. Germline V gene data show CDR1 as SGHTA and CDR2 as FQGNSA. The CDR3 runs to 14 residues. The CDR3 DNA is TGTGCCAGCAGCCCCACAGGGGACAACTATGGCTACACCTTC. This encodes CASSPTGDNYGYTF.

The gene calls are TRBV6-5 and TRBJ2-2; 8 nucleotides align to TRBD1. J lost 4 bases, V lost 5 bases, and 6 bases had no gene match. Germline assignment: CDR1 MNHEY and CDR2 SVGAGI. The CDR3 is made up of 15 amino acids. This CDR3 reads CASSPGQVRTGELFF. The CDR3 DNA sequence: TGTGCCAGCAGTCCGGGACAGGTCCGCACCGGGGAGCTGTTTTTT.

The V gene is TRBV7-3, the J gene TRBJ2-6; D gene uncertain. Deletions cut 3 bases from V and 0 bases from J, with 9 bases between. The CDR3 is 16 amino acids. CDR1 is SGHTA and CDR2 is FQGTGA in the germline V gene. The CDR3 loop is CASSLGSSSGANVLTF. CDR3 in DNA: TGTGCCAGCAGCTTGGGCTCCAGCTCTGGGGCCAACGTCCTGACTTTC.

This chain joins TRBV5-1 and TRBJ2-1; D perhaps matches TRBD1 (5 bases). Between the trimmed V and J ends, which lost 4 bases and 0 bases, there was a span of 14 bases. The CDR3 runs 16 residues. Germline V gene sequence: CDR1 SGHRS, CDR2 YFSETQ. CDR3 coding DNA: TGCGCCAGCAGCGTCCGACAGATAAGCTCCTACAATGAGCAGTTCTTC. Translation: CASSVRQISSYNEQFF.

The rearrangement joins TRBV2 to TRBJ2-1, with TRBD1 matching 7 bases. Trimming took 6 bases from V and 4 from J; bases not matched to a gene: 9. The CDR3 loop spans 15 amino acids. Germline CDR1 is SNHLY and CDR2 is FYNNEI. DNA for the CDR3: TGTGCCAGCAGCCCCATGGGACAGATGTACAATGAGCAGTTCTTC. This sequence encodes CASSPMGQMYNEQFF.

The rearrangement uses TRBV7-2 and TRBJ2-4, with TRBD1 identical over 8 bases. The CDR3 is 14 amino acids. J gave up 7 bases and V 1 base, and 3 bases lay outside the gene matches. Germline assignment: CDR1 SGHTA and CDR2 FQGNSA. CDR3 in amino acids: CASSLDRGANIQYF. The CDR3 coding sequence is TGTGCCAGCAGCTTAGACAGGGGGGCGAACATTCAGTACTTC.

The chain joins TRBV6-6 to TRBJ2-1; the D gene is possibly TRBD1 (5 bases). This CDR3 comprises 12 residues. Germline V lookup: CDR1 MNHNY, CDR2 SVGAGI (reference sequence). Trimming shortened V by 1 base and J by 9 bases, and 7 bases separated the two germline ends. The CDR3 region is CASSYLRGEQFF. The CDR3, as DNA: TGTGCCAGCAGTTACTTAAGGGGTGAGCAGTTCTTC.

The rearrangement joins TRBV5-1 to TRBJ2-1; TRBD2 aligns across 11 bases. Germline loops: CDR1 SGHRS, CDR2 YFSETQ. CDR3 length: 16 residues. After removal of 4 bases from V and 4 bases from J, the junction contained 7 bases not matched to a gene. Here the CDR3 reads CASSPSGTSGYNEQFF. The CDR3 DNA follows: TGCGCCAGCAGCCCGTCCGGGACTAGCGGATACAATGAGCAGTTCTTC. The full variable domain, in which reference TRBV5-1 and TRBJ2-1 provide the parts outside the CDR3, is KAGVTQTPRYLIKTRGQQVTLSCSPISGHRSVSWYQQTPGQGLQFLFEYFSETQRNKGNFPGRFSGRQFSNSRSEMNVSTLELGDSALYLCASSPSGTSGYNEQFFGPGTRLTVL.

The chain combines TRBV19 with TRBJ1-2, with 8 positions matching TRBD1. The V gene's germline CDR1 is LNHDA and CDR2 SQIVND (reference sequence). Losses at the gene ends were 2 bases for V and 2 bases for J; bases not matched to a gene: 4. This CDR3 has 15 residues. The chain's CDR3 is CASSISGQGNYGYTF. The CDR3 coding sequence is TGTGCCAGTAGTATATCTGGACAGGGAAACTATGGCTACACCTTC. Full variable domain (remainder filled in from reference TRBV19 and TRBJ1-2): DGGITQSPKYLFRKEGQNVTLSCEQNLNHDAMYWYRQDPGQGLRLIYYSQIVNDFQKGDIAEGYSVSREKKESFPLTVTSAQKNPTAFYLCASSISGQGNYGYTFGSGTRLTVV.

The genes are TRBV7-9 and TRBJ1-2; 7 bases map to TRBD1. The CDR3 has 13 residues. Losses at the gene ends were 5 bases for V and 2 bases for J; bases not matched to a gene: 2. Looked up from germline, CDR1 is SEHNR and CDR2 is FQNEAQ (reference sequence). In DNA, the CDR3 is TGTGCCAGCAGCCTGGGACAGAACTATGGCTACACCTTC. This gives the protein CASSLGQNYGYTF.

A word on this clone: This specimen includes other DNA sequences encoding the same CDR3. V gene TRBV2 combines with J gene TRBJ2-1, with 9 positions matching TRBD2. The length of the CDR3 is 16 residues. Germline trimming cut 4 bases from V and 2 bases from J; bases unmatched to any gene: 6. Germline loops: CDR1 SNHLY, CDR2 FYNNEI. Here the CDR3 reads CASSGPGLATYNEQFF. DNA for the CDR3: TGTGCCAGCAGTGGACCGGGACTAGCCACCTACAATGAGCAGTTCTTC.

This rearrangement joins TRBV2 to TRBJ2-2; TRBD2 matches 13 bases. V trimming: 5 bases; J trimming: 7 bases; junction bases outside the gene matches: 10. The CDR3 extends over 17 amino acids. CDR1 SNHLY and CDR2 FYNNEI come from the germline V gene. The CDR3 sequence is CASSPPGLAGFGGELFF. The DNA of the CDR3 is TGTGCCAGCAGTCCTCCGGGACTAGCGGGATTCGGCGGGGAGCTGTTTTTT.

The chain employs TRBV10-1 and TRBJ2-3; 10 bases match TRBD2. CDR1 and CDR2 (germline): WNHNN, SYGVQD (reference sequence). The CDR3 consists of 15 residues. After removal of 3 bases from V and 1 base from J, the junction contained 1 base not matched to a gene. CDR3 loop: CASSEGTSGTDTQYF. DNA of the CDR3: TGCGCCAGCAGTGAAGGGACTAGCGGCACAGATACGCAGTATTTT.

The CDR3 is CASSESTGSHYGYTF. DNA of the CDR3: TGTGCCAGCAGTGAGTCGACAGGGTCCCACTATGGCTACACCTTC. The rearrangement uses TRBV6-1 and TRBJ1-2; 7 positions agree with TRBD1. Trimming at V came to 3 bases and at J to 3 bases, leaving 7 bases not matched to a gene. This CDR3 has 15 amino acids. The germline CDR1 and CDR2 sequences are MNHNS and SASEGT.

The V and J genes are TRBV19 and TRBJ2-1; 10 positions match TRBD2. This CDR3 is built from 13 residues. Germline V gene lookup returns CDR1 LNHDA and CDR2 SQIVND (reference sequence). Trimming removed 0 bases from V and 12 bases from J; junction bases left unmatched: 2. CDR3 in amino acids: CASSIEIAGGQFF. CDR3 nucleotides: TGTGCCAGTAGTATAGAAATAGCGGGAGGGCAGTTCTTC.

This chain joins TRBV7-3 and TRBJ2-2; TRBD2 agrees at 8 bases. V was clipped by 5 bases and J by 8 bases; unmatched bases: 13. The CDR3 is made up of 16 amino acids. Germline CDR1 SGHTA, CDR2 FQGTGA. CDR3 nucleotides: TGTGCCAGCAGCCCCCGGGGGGGAGGCACAGGAGGGGAGCTGTTTTTT. Its translation: CASSPRGGGTGGELFF.

A single count supports this clone. The chain is built from TRBV19 and TRBJ2-7, with TRBD1 matching 7 bases. With 1 base clipped from V and 4 bases from J, the junction kept 10 bases outside the gene matches. Per the germline V gene, CDR1 is LNHDA and CDR2 is SQIVND (reference sequence). The CDR3 is 16 amino acids. CDR3 coding DNA: TGTGCCAGTAGTATAGCCTCGACAGGGCTGCTGTACGAGCAGTACTTC. Translating it yields CASSIASTGLLYEQYF. Full variable domain (rest looked up from reference TRBV19 and TRBJ2-7): DGGITQSPKYLFRKEGQNVTLSCEQNLNHDAMYWYRQDPGQGLRLIYYSQIVNDFQKGDIAEGYSVSREKKESFPLTVTSAQKNPTAFYLCASSIASTGLLYEQYFGPGTRLTVT.